This entry lists 16 T cell receptor beta chains sequenced from one sample in a study of blood T cells in healthy people across ages. A J-beta primer mix and a sample-barcoded 5' primer were used in a second PCR of roughly 6 to 11 cycles. TCRdb re-analysed the 5' RACE reads in MiXCR, keeping a single row per CDR3 protein. This table has some 1.4 million distinct CDR3 sequences, approximately 42% appearing once. The sample comprised blood. These receptors were taken from a woman aged 18-29 years in good health.

As regards this clonotype: The conserved final phenylalanine or tryptophan is absent from the CDR3, which likely points to a read error. The chain is built from TRBV5-1 and TRBJ2-7, with D uncertain. Germline loops: CDR1 SGHRS, CDR2 YFSETQ. The V gene lost 6 bases and the J gene lost 3 bases, with 25 bases spanning the gap. This CDR3 is built from 17 residues. CDR3 in amino acids: CASKQVEVGERLYEQYL. CDR3 sequence (DNA): TGCGCCAGCAAGCAAGTAGAGGTTGGCGAGAGACTCTACGAGCAGTACTTA.

The chain employs TRBV14 and TRBJ2-1; 7 bases agree with TRBD2. The V gene's germline CDR1 is SGHDN and CDR2 FVKESK. With V trimmed by 4 bases and J by 2 bases, 5 bases remained unmatched. This CDR3 is 15 amino acids long. The CDR3 DNA follows: TGTGCCAGCAGCCGGCGGGAGATCCCCTACAATGAGCAGTTCTTC. Amino acid sequence: CASSRREIPYNEQFF. Drawing the rest from reference TRBV14 and TRBJ2-1, the complete variable domain is EAGVTQFPSHSVIEKGQTVTLRCDPISGHDNLYWYRRVMGKEIKFLLHFVKESKQDESGMPNNRFLAERTGGTYSTLKVQPAELEDSGVYFCASSRREIPYNEQFFGPGTRLTVL.

CDR3: CASSLDGQDYGYTF. In DNA, the CDR3 is TGCGCCAGCAGCTTGGACGGTCAGGACTATGGCTACACCTTC. The V and J genes are TRBV5-1 and TRBJ1-2, with D unresolved. There are 14 residues in the CDR3. Trimming cost V 0 bases and J 3 bases, with 9 bases left between them. Germline V gene data show CDR1 as SGHRS and CDR2 as YFSETQ. The complete variable domain, with remaining parts taken from reference TRBV5-1 and TRBJ1-2, reads KAGVTQTPRYLIKTRGQQVTLSCSPISGHRSVSWYQQTPGQGLQFLFEYFSETQRNKGNFPGRFSGRQFSNSRSEMNVSTLELGDSALYLCASSLDGQDYGYTFGSGTRLTVV.

This clonotype was picked up a small number of times. The chain joins TRBV20-1 to TRBJ2-1; 12 nucleotides line up with TRBD2. The CDR3 runs 12 residues. Looked up from germline, CDR1 is DFQATT and CDR2 is SNEGSKA (reference sequence). The trim removed 2 bases at V and 15 bases at J, leaving 5 bases unmatched. The CDR3: CSARLAGGPGFF. The CDR3 DNA reads TGCAGTGCTAGACTAGCGGGAGGGCCGGGGTTCTTC.

This clonotype was recorded at least ten times. This chain links TRBV6-2 or TRBV6-3 with TRBJ2-1, with 10 bases identical to TRBD2. The length of the CDR3 is 17 residues. V shed 0 bases, J shed 0 bases, and the junction held 2 bases outside the gene matches. Germline assignment: CDR1 MNHEY and CDR2 SVGEGT. CDR3 amino acids: CASSYSLAGDSYNEQFF. The CDR3 region has the DNA TGTGCCAGCAGTTACTCCCTAGCGGGAGACTCCTACAATGAGCAGTTCTTC.

The V call is TRBV7-9, the J call TRBJ2-7, with D possibly being TRBD1 (6 bases). Germline CDR1 SEHNR, CDR2 FQNEAQ (reference sequence). The germline V and J ends were trimmed by 7 bases and 3 bases, with 13 bases remaining between them. This CDR3 has 13 residues. The chain's CDR3 is CASNPGHLYEQYF. The CDR3 DNA is TGTGCCAGCAACCCGGGACATCTCTACGAGCAGTACTTC. Filled out from reference TRBV7-9 and TRBJ2-7, the complete variable domain reads DTGVSQNPRHKITKRGQNVTFRCDPISEHNRLYWYRQTLGQGPEFLTYFQNEAQLEKSRLLSDRFSAERPKGSFSTLEIQRTEQGDSAMYLCASNPGHLYEQYFGPGTRLTVT.

This clonotype has just one count. The chain recombines TRBV9 with TRBJ2-7; D is uncertain. Germline CDR1 reads SGDLS; CDR2 reads YYNGEE. Trimming removed 0 bases at V and 6 bases at J, with 10 bases between. CDR3 length: 13 residues. The DNA for the CDR3 is TGTGCCAGCAGCGTAGCCCACCCGGGCGAGCAGTACTTC. Translation gives CASSVAHPGEQYF.

J is TRBJ2-2 and V is TRBV20-1; 8 bases are shared with TRBD2. CDR3 length equals 16 residues. The germline V gene encodes CDR1 DFQATT and CDR2 SNEGSKA (reference sequence). V gave up 3 bases and J gave up 3 bases; unmatched junction bases: 9. DNA of the CDR3: TGCAGTGCTAGTAGGCTCGGAGCGGGAGACACCGGGGAGCTGTTTTTT. This encodes CSASRLGAGDTGELFF.

This clonotype was recorded once. CDR3 nucleotide sequence: TGTGCCAGCAGCTCAGGGACACGGAACACTGAAGCTTTCTTT. It codes for CASSSGTRNTEAFF. The chain combines TRBV7-2 with TRBJ1-1; tentative D call: TRBD1 (6 bases). Germline values: CDR1 SGHTA, CDR2 FQGNSA. This CDR3 region has 14 residues. The germline V and J ends were trimmed by 4 bases and 1 base, with 10 bases remaining between them.

CDR3 loop: CASSETGPYYNSPLHF. DNA for the CDR3: TGTGCCAGCAGTGAAACAGGCCCCTACTATAATTCACCCCTCCACTTT. This rearrangement joins TRBV2 to TRBJ1-6; possibly TRBD1 for D (5 bases). The CDR3 spans 16 residues. The V end lost 2 bases, the J end lost 3 bases, and 11 bases lay between the germline ends. Germline V gene data show CDR1 as SNHLY and CDR2 as FYNNEI.

This clonotype was detected only a few times. At one boundary the junction diverges from the germline segment, which might be a read error. This chain links TRBV14 with TRBJ2-6, with D perhaps matching TRBD1 or TRBD2 (5 bases each). CDR1 and CDR2 (germline): SGHDN, FVKESK. The CDR3 totals 17 residues. Here the CDR3 reads CASSQAEGITGANVLTF. Here the CDR3 DNA reads TGTGCCAGCAGCCAAGCTGAGGGTATCACTGGGGCCAATGTCCTGACTTTC.

V gene TRBV10-3 combines with J gene TRBJ2-1; 10 nucleotides line up with TRBD2. Germline CDR1 ENHRY, CDR2 SYGVKD. The ends lost 7 bases at V and 13 bases at J; junction bases unmatched: 22. The CDR3 has 17 amino acids. The CDR3 here is CAITSGNSGGFKETQFF. CDR3 DNA sequence: TGTGCCATCACTTCAGGAAATAGCGGGGGGTTTAAAGAGACCCAGTTCTTC.

This clonotype was found a few times. The J gene is TRBJ1-2, the V gene TRBV9; D call uncertain. Germline values: CDR1 SGDLS, CDR2 YYNGEE. The CDR3 is 15 residues long. V lost 4 bases and J 5 bases, leaving 18 bases between the germline ends. CDR3 DNA: TGTGCCAGCAGCTCCCCTTCTCGTCAGTGGTATGGCTACACCTTC. Translation gives CASSSPSRQWYGYTF. The full variable domain, rest sourced from reference TRBV9 and TRBJ1-2, is DSGVTQTPKHLITATGQRVTLRCSPRSGDLSVYWYQQSLDQGLQFLIQYYNGEERAKGNILERFSAQQFPDLHSELNLSSLELGDSALYFCASSSPSRQWYGYTFGSGTRLTVV.

This clonotype came up a few times. This rearrangement joins TRBV4-1 to TRBJ2-3; no reliable D call. Germline V lookup: CDR1 MGHRA, CDR2 YSYEKL. There are 13 residues in the CDR3. Trimming shortened V by 4 bases and J by 6 bases, and 11 bases separated the two germline ends. For the CDR3, the DNA is TGCGCCAGCAGCCTTGGCATGACCGATACGCAGTATTTT. Protein sequence: CASSLGMTDTQYF.

This chain connects TRBV30 to TRBJ1-5, with D possibly matching TRBD1 (5 bases). V was cut by 0 bases and J by 6 bases, with 12 bases left in between. The CDR3 contains 14 residues. CDR1 is GTSNPN, CDR2 SVGIG, per germline (reference sequence). In DNA, the CDR3 is TGTGCCTGGAGTGTAGCAGGGAACGGTCAGCCCCAGCATTTT. Translated, it gives CAWSVAGNGQPQHF.

The gene calls are TRBV15 and TRBJ2-4; D not certain. V was cut by 0 bases and J by 10 bases, with 4 bases left in between. Germline CDR1 is LNHNV and CDR2 is YYDKDF (reference sequence). This CDR3 region has 11 residues. CDR3 loop: CATSREGIQYF. The CDR3 bases are TGTGCCACCAGCAGAGAGGGTATTCAGTACTTC.